Sequencing of this T cell receptor (beta chain) was carried out in a study of CXCR3-negative and CXCR3-positive naive CD8 T cells. Study outcomes and limitations: Naive cells that were CXCR3-negative or CXCR3-positive used TRBV-TRBJ genes alike, while memory cells diverged. Higher TRB CDR3 hydrophobicity marked CXCR3-positive naive cells relative to CXCR3-negative naive cells.

cDNA libraries for TRB were generated by 5' RACE incorporating UMI labels. TCRdb reprocessed the 5' RACE reads, with one entry per CDR3 protein and no DNA. The specimen's table records some 130,000 distinct CDR3 sequences. The CDR3 is 11 amino acids. Germline CDR1 is DFQATT and CDR2 is SNEGSKA (reference sequence). With regard to this clonotype: The target antigen is unknown.

The specimen was naive CXCR3+ CD8+ T cells from blood. As for subset: CD45RO-CCR7+CD27+CD95- naive CD8+ T cells expressing CXCR3 (TNR3+). The sequence came from a human donor in good health. Some clones in this sample may be carry-over from other donors' samples. This sequence joins TRBV20-1 and TRBJ2-7; the D call from TCRdb, TRBD1, cannot be confirmed without DNA. CDR3 region: CSAGPGYEQYF.